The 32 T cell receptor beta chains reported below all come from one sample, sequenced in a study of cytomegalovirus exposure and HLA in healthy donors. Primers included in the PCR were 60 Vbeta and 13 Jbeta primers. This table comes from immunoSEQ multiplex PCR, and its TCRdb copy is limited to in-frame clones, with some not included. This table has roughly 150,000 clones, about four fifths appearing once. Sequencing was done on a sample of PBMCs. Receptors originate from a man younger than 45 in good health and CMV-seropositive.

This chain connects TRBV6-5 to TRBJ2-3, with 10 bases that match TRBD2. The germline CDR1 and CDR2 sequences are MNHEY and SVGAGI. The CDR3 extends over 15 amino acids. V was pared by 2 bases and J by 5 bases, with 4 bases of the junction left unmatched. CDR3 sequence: CASSYEAGGLDTQYF. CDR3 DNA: TGTGCCAGCAGTTACGAAGCGGGAGGGCTAGATACGCAGTATTTT.

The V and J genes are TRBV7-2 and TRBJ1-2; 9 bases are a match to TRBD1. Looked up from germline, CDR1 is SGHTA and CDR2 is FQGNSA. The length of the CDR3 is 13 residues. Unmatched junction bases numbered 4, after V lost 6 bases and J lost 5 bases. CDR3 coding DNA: TGTGCCAGCAGAACAGGGGGCACTTATGGCTACACCTTC. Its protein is CASRTGGTYGYTF.

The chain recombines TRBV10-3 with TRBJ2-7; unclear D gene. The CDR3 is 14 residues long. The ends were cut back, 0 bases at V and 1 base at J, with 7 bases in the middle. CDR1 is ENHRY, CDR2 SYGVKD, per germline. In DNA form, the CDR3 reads TGTGCCATCAGTGAGTCAGGAGAGTCCTACGAGCAGTACTTC. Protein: CAISESGESYEQYF.

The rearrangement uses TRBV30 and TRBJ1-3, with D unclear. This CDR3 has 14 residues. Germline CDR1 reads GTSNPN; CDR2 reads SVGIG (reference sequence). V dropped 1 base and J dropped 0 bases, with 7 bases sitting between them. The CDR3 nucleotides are TGTGCCTGGAGTGCACATTACTCTGGAAACACCATATATTTT. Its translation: CAWSAHYSGNTIYF.

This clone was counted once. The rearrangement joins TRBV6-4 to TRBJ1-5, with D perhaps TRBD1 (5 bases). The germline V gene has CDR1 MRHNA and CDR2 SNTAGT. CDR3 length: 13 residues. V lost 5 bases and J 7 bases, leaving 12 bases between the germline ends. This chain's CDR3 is CASSTAWGQPQHF. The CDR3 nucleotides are TGTGCCAGCAGTACAGCTTGGGGCCAGCCCCAGCATTTT.

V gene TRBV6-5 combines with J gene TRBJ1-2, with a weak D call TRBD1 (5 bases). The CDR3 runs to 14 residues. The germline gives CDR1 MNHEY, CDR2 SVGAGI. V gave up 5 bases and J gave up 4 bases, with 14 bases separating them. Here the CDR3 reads CASSRSRQSYGYTF. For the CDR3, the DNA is TGTGCCAGCAGTCGCTCCCGACAGAGCTATGGCTACACCTTC.

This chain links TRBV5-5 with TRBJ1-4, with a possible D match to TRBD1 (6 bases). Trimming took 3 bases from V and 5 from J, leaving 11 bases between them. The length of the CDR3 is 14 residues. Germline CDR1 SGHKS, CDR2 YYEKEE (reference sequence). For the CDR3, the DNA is TGTGCCAGCAGCTACAGGGAGACAAATGAAAAACTGTTTTTT. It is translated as CASSYRETNEKLFF.

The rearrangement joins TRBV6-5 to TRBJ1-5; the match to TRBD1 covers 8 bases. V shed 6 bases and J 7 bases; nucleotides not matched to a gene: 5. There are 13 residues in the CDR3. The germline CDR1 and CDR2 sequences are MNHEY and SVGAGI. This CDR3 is CASSPDREQPQHF. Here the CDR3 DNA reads TGTGCCAGCAGCCCGGACAGGGAACAGCCCCAGCATTTT.

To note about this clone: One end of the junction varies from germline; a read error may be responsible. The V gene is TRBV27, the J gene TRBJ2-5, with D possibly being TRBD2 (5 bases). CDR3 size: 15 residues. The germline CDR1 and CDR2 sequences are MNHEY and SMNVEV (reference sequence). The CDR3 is CASLKKSILGEAQYF. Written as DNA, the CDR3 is TGTGCCAGCCTCAAGAAGAGTATCCTGGGAGAGGCCCAGTACTTC.

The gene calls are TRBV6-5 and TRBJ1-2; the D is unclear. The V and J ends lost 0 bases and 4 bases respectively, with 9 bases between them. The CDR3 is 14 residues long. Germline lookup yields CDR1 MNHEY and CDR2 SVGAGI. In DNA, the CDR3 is TGTGCCAGCAGTTACTCGTCACAGACCTATGGCTACACCTTC. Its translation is CASSYSSQTYGYTF.

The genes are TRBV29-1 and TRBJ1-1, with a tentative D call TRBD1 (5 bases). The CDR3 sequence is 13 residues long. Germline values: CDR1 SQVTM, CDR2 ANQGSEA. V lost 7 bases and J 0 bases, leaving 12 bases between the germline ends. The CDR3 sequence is CSAETDMNTEAFF. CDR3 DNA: TGCAGCGCAGAGACAGATATGAACACTGAAGCTTTCTTT.

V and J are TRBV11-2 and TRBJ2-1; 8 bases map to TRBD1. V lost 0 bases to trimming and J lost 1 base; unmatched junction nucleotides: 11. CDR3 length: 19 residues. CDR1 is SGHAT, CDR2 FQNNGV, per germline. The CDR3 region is CASSLDRVDREISYNEQFF. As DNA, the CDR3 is TGTGCCAGCAGCTTAGATCGCGTGGACAGGGAAATTTCCTACAATGAGCAGTTCTTC.

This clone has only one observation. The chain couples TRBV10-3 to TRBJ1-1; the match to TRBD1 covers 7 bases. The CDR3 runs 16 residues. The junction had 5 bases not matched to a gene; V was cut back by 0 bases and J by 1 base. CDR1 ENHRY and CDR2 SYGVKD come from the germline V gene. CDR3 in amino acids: CAISESEDRTNTEAFF. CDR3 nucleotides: TGTGCCATCAGTGAGTCGGAGGACAGGACGAACACTGAAGCTTTCTTT.

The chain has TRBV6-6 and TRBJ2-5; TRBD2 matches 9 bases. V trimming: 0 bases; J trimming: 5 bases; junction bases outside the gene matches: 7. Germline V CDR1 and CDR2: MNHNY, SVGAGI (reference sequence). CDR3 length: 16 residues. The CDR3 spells CASSYSGLASAETQYF. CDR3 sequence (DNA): TGTGCCAGCAGTTACTCAGGACTAGCGTCGGCGGAGACCCAGTACTTC.

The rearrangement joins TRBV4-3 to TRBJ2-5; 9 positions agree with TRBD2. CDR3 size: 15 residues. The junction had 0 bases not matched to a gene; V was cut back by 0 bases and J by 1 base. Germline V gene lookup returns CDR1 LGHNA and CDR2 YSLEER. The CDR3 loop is CASSQERGGQETQYF. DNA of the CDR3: TGCGCCAGCAGCCAAGAGCGGGGGGGCCAAGAGACCCAGTACTTC.

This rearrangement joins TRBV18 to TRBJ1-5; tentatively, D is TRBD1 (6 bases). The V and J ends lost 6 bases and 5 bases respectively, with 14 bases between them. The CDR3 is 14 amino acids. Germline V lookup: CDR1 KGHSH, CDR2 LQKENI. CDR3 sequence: CASSGTSVDQPQHF. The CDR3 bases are TGTGCCAGCTCCGGGACATCGGTTGATCAGCCCCAGCATTTT.

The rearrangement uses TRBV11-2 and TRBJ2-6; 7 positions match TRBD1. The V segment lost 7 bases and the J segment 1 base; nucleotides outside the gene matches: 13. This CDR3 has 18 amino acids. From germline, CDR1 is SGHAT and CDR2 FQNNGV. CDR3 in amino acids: CASNRVRGGGSGANVLTF. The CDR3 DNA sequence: TGTGCCAGCAACCGCGTGCGAGGGGGCGGGTCTGGGGCCAACGTCCTGACTTTC.

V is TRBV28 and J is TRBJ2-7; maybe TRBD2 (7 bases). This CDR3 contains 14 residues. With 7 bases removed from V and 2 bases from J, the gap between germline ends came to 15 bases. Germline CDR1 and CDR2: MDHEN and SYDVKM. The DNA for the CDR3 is TGTGCCAGCAATGGGCGGGGGCTAACCTACGAGCAGTACTTC. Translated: CASNGRGLTYEQYF. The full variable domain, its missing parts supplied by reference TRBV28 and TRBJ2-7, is DVKVTQSSRYLVKRTGEKVFLECVQDMDHENMFWYRQDPGLGLRLIYFSYDVKMKEKGDIPEGYSVSREKKERFSLILESASTNQTSMYLCASNGRGLTYEQYFGPGTRLTVT.

CDR3 nucleotide sequence: TGTGCCAGCAGTGGACCAGGGTCAGGTGAGCAGTACTTC. This gives the protein CASSGPGSGEQYF. The chain is built from TRBV6-5 and TRBJ2-7, with D perhaps TRBD1 (5 bases). Germline V gene lookup returns CDR1 MNHEY and CDR2 SVGAGI. The CDR3 consists of 13 residues. V was pared by 5 bases and J by 7 bases, with 15 bases between.

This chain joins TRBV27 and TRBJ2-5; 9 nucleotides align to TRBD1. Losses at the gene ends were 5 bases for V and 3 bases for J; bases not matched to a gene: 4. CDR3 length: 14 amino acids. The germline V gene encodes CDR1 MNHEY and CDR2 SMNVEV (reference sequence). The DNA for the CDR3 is TGTGCCAGCAGTCCCCGGACAGGGGAAGAGACCCAGTACTTC. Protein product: CASSPRTGEETQYF.

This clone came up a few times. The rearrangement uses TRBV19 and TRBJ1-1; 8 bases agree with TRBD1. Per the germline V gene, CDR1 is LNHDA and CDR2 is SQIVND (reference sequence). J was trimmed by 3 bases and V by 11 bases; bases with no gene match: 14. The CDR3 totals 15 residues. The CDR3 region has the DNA TGTGCCGGATCGGACAGGGTTGTATCGGACACTGAAGCTTTCTTT. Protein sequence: CAGSDRVVSDTEAFF.

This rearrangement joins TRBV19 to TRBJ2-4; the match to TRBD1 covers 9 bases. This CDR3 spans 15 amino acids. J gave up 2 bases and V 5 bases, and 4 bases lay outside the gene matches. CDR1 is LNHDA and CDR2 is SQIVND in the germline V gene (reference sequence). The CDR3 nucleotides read TGTGCCAGTAGTCCGGGACAGGGTACCAAAAACATTCAGTACTTC. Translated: CASSPGQGTKNIQYF.

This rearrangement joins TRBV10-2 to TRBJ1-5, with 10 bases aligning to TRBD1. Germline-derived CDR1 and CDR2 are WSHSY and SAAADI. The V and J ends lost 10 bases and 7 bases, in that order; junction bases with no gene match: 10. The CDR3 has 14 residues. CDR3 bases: TGCGCCACTGGACAGGGGGGGGTCGGGCAGCCCCAGCATTTT. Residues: CATGQGGVGQPQHF.

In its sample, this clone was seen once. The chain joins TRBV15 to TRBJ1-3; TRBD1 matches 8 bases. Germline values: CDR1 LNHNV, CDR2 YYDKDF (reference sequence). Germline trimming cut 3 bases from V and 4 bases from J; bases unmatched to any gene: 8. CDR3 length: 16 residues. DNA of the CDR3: TGTGCCACCAGCAGTCCCGGGACAGGAACGGGAAACACCATATATTTT. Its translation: CATSSPGTGTGNTIYF.

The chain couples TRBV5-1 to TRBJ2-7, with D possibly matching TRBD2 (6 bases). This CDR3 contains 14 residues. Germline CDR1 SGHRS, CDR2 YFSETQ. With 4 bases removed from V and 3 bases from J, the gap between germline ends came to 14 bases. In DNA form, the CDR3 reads TGCGCCAGCAGCCCGGGAGCGTCAGACTACGAGCAGTACTTC. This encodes CASSPGASDYEQYF.

The CDR3 protein is CASMAGDTQYF. In nucleotides, the CDR3 is TGTGCCAGCATGGCGGGAGATACGCAGTATTTT. The chain joins TRBV7-8 to TRBJ2-3, with D possibly being TRBD2 (5 bases). From germline, CDR1 is SGHVS and CDR2 FQNEAQ. CDR3 length: 11 residues. Trimming pared 7 bases from V and 5 bases from J, leaving 7 bases between.

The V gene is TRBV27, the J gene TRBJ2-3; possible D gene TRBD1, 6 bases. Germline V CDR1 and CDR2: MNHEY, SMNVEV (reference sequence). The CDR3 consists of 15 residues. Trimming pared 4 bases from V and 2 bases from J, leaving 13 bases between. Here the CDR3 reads CASSSSDRNTDTQYF. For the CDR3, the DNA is TGTGCCAGCAGTTCCTCGGACAGAAACACAGATACGCAGTATTTT.

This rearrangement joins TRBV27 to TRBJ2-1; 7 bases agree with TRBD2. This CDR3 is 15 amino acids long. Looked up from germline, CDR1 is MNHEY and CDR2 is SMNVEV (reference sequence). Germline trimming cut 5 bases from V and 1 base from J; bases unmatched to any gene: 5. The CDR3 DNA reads TGTGCCAGCAGTACAGTCGGGGGGTCCTACAATGAGCAGTTCTTC. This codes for CASSTVGGSYNEQFF.

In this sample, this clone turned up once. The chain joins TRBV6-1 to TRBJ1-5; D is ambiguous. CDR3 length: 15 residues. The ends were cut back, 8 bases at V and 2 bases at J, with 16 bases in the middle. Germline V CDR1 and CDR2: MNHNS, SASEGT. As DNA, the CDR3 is TGTGCCAGCTTCTCGGCGTGGGGAGGCAATCAGCCCCAGCATTTT. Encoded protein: CASFSAWGGNQPQHF.

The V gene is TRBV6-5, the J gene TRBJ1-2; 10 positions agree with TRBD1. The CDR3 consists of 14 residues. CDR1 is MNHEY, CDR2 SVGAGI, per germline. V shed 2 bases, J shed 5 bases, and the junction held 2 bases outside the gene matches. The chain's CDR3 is CASSYGTGAYGYTF. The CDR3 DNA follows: TGTGCCAGCAGTTACGGGACAGGGGCGTATGGCTACACCTTC.

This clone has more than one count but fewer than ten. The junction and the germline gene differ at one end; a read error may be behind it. The CDR3 region has the DNA TGTGCCAGCAGTGACTCGGGGACAGGGGTTGAAAAACTGTTTTTT. Its protein product is CASSDSGTGVEKLFF. The V and J genes are TRBV6-5 and TRBJ1-4; 10 positions agree with TRBD1. The CDR3 loop spans 15 amino acids. CDR1 and CDR2 (germline): MNHEY, SVGAGI.

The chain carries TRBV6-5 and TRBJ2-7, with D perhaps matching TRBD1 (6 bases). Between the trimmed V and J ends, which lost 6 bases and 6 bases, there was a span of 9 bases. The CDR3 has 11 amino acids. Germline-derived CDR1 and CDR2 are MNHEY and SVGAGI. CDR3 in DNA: TGTGCCAGCAGGACAGGTCTCGAGCAGTACTTC. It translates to CASRTGLEQYF.